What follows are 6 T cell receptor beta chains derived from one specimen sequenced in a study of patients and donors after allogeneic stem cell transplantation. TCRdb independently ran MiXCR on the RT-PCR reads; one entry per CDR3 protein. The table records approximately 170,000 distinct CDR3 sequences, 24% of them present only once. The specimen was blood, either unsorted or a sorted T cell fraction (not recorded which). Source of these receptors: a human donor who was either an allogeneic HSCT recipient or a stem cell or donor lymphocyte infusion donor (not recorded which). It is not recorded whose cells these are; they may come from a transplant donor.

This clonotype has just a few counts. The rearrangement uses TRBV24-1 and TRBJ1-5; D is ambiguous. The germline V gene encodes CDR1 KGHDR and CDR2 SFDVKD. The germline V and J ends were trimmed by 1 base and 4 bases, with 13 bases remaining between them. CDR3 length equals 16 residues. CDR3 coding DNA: TGTGCCACCAGTGATTTCGGAGGTAAGAGAAATCAGCCCCAGCATTTT. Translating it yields CATSDFGGKRNQPQHF.

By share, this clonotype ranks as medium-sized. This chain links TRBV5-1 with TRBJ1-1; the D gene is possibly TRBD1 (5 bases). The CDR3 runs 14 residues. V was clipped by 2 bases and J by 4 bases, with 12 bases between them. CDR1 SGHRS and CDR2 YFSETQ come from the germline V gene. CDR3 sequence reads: CASSLKIQGTEAFF. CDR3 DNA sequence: TGCGCCAGCAGCTTAAAAATCCAGGGCACTGAAGCTTTCTTT. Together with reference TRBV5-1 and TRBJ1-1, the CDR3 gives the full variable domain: KAGVTQTPRYLIKTRGQQVTLSCSPISGHRSVSWYQQTPGQGLQFLFEYFSETQRNKGNFPGRFSGRQFSNSRSEMNVSTLELGDSALYLCASSLKIQGTEAFFGQGTRLTVV.

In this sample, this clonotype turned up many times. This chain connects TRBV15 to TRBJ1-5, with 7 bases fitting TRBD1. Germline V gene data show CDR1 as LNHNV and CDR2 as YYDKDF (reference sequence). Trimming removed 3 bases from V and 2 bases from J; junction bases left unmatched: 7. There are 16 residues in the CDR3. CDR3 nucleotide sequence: TGTGCCACCAGCAGTGCGACAGGGTACGGCAATCAGCCCCAGCATTTT. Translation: CATSSATGYGNQPQHF.

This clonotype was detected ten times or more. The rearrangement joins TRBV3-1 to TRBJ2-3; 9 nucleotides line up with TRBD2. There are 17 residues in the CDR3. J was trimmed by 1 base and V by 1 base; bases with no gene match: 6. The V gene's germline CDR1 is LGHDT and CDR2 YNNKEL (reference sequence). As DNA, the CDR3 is TGTGCCAGCAGCCAAGGTTCAGCTAGCGGGGGCACAGATACGCAGTATTTT. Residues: CASSQGSASGGTDTQYF.

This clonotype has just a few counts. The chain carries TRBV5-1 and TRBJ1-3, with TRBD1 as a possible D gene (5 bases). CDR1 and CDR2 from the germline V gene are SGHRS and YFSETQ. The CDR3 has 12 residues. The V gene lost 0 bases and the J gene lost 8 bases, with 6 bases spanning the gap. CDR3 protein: CASSLEGDTIYF. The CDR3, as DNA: TGCGCCAGCAGCTTGGAAGGGGACACCATATATTTT. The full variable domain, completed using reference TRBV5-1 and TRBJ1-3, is KAGVTQTPRYLIKTRGQQVTLSCSPISGHRSVSWYQQTPGQGLQFLFEYFSETQRNKGNFPGRFSGRQFSNSRSEMNVSTLELGDSALYLCASSLEGDTIYFGEGSWLTVV.

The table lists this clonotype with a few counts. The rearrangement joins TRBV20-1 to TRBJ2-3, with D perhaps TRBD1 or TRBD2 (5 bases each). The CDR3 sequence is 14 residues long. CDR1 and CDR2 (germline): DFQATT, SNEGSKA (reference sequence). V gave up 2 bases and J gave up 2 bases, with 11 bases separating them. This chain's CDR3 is CSARRDPSTDTQYF. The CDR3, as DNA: TGCAGTGCTAGAAGGGACCCCTCCACAGATACGCAGTATTTT.